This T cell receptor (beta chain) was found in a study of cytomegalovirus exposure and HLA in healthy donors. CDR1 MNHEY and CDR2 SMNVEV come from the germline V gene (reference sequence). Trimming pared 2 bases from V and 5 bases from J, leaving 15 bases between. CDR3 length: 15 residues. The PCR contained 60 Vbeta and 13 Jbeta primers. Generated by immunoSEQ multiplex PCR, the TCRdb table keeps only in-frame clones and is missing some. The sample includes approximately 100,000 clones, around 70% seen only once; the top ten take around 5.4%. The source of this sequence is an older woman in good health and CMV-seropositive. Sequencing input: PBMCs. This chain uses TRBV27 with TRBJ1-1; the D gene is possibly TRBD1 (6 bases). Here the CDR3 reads CASSLGRTVRTEAFF. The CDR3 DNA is TGTGCCAGCAGTTTAGGCCGGACAGTCAGAACTGAAGCTTTCTTT.